This T cell receptor (beta chain) was captured by sequencing in a study of OX40 agonist ivuxolimab in advanced cancers. General study findings and limits: Compared with CD4+, CD8+ T cells on average had more expanded clones.

Systemic immunosuppression or a history of autoimmune disease excluded patients. This table comes from immunoSEQ multiplex PCR, and its TCRdb copy is limited to in-frame clones, with some not included. The table shows tens of thousands of clones, with around 90% occurring only once. Germline V CDR1 and CDR2: GTSNPN, SVGIG (reference sequence). The CDR3 contains 14 residues. The V gene lost 3 bases and the J gene lost 5 bases, with 16 bases spanning the gap. A note on this clone: No antigen is known for it.

V usage is TRBV30 and J usage is TRBJ2-5; either TRBD1 or TRBD2 may fit D (6 bases each). Specimen: CD4+ or CD8+ T cells sorted from blood, collected in a trial of the OX40 agonist ivuxolimab. The receptor comes from an adult with an advanced solid tumor such as melanoma, head and neck, liver or kidney cancer. The chain's CDR3 is CAWRSGGGGETQYF. In nucleotides, the CDR3 is TGTGCCTGGAGATCGGGCGGAGGGGGGGAGACCCAGTACTTC.